This T cell receptor beta chain was captured in a study of blood T cell repertoires in COVID-19. Study details: Acute and convalescent COVID-19 samples came from the United States, Italy and Spain.

This clone has a single count. The data were produced by immunoSEQ multiplex PCR, yet TCRdb's version contains in-frame clones alone and is incomplete. The data contain 400,000 to 550,000 clones, 87% of them singletons. All enrollees were roughly 18 to 90 years old and from 20 to 25 US areas. With 2 bases removed from V and 2 bases from J, the gap between germline ends came to 13 bases. Germline assignment: CDR1 SGHVS and CDR2 FQNEAQ. The CDR3 consists of 15 residues. The receptor was isolated from a woman aged 18-29 years with acute COVID-19. Sequencing used PBMCs or T cells enriched from blood (not recorded which). The chain links TRBV7-8 to TRBJ2-7, with a possible D match to TRBD2 (6 bases). CDR3 DNA sequence: TGTGCCAGCAGCTTATATAGCGGATCTACCTACGAGCAGTACTTC. It yields the protein CASSLYSGSTYEQYF.